The 13 T cell receptor beta chains given below trace back to one sample, sequenced in a study of OX40 agonist ivuxolimab in advanced cancers. This table comes from immunoSEQ multiplex PCR, and its TCRdb copy is limited to in-frame clones, with some not included. The data hold about 78,000 clones, with about 80% observed a single time. Sequences were derived from CD4+ or CD8+ T cells sorted from blood, sampled in a trial of the OX40 agonist ivuxolimab. The receptors shown here come from an adult with an advanced solid tumor such as melanoma, head and neck, liver or kidney cancer.

For the CDR3, the DNA is TGTGCCAGCAGTGAGGGTGGCAGGGTCTATGGCTACACCTTC. Amino acids: CASSEGGRVYGYTF. The chain combines TRBV2 with TRBJ1-2; TRBD1 might be the D (5 bases). V was pared by 3 bases and J by 4 bases, with 12 bases between. Germline V lookup: CDR1 SNHLY, CDR2 FYNNEI. CDR3 length equals 14 residues.

This chain joins TRBV27 and TRBJ2-7; the match to TRBD2 covers 9 bases. Germline V gene data show CDR1 as MNHEY and CDR2 as SMNVEV (reference sequence). The CDR3 covers 14 residues. J gave up 2 bases and V 5 bases, and 4 bases lay outside the gene matches. The CDR3 DNA sequence: TGTGCCAGCAGTAAGCGGGGGGCCCCCTACGAGCAGTACGTC. It yields the protein CASSKRGAPYEQYV.

Only a few counts were recorded for this clone. V gene TRBV4-3 combines with J gene TRBJ2-7, with TRBD1 matching over 7 bases. Germline values: CDR1 LGHNA, CDR2 YSLEER. V shed 0 bases, J shed 3 bases, and the junction held 8 bases outside the gene matches. CDR3 length equals 16 residues. CDR3 in DNA: TGCGCCAGCAGCCAAGATATACCGACAGGGTTCTACGAGCAGTACTTC. Translation: CASSQDIPTGFYEQYF.

The chain recombines TRBV7-8 with TRBJ1-5, with D perhaps TRBD1 (5 bases). CDR3 length: 16 residues. Trimming left V 5 bases short and J 7 bases short, with 21 bases between. Germline CDR1 reads SGHVS; CDR2 reads FQNEAQ. CDR3 residues: CASSPRSDRGGQPQHF. DNA for the CDR3: TGTGCCAGCAGCCCCCGCTCCGACCGCGGGGGACAGCCCCAGCATTTT.

V and J are TRBV7-9 and TRBJ1-1; possibly TRBD1 for D (5 bases). Trimming removed 5 bases from V and 4 bases from J, with 20 bases in between. Germline lookup yields CDR1 SEHNR and CDR2 FQNEAQ (reference sequence). CDR3 length: 16 residues. DNA of the CDR3: TGTGCCAGCAGCCGAAGCCCTGGGGCGCTTGGCACTGAAGCTTTCTTT. This translates into CASSRSPGALGTEAFF.

The chain uses TRBV7-2 and TRBJ1-2; TRBD1 is a possible D gene (5 bases). The ends were cut back, 5 bases at V and 7 bases at J, with 14 bases in the middle. Germline CDR1 reads SGHTA; CDR2 reads FQGNSA. This CDR3 comprises 13 residues. The CDR3 DNA reads as TGTGCCAGCAGCCCCCTGGACACTGGTGGCTACACCTTC. It specifies CASSPLDTGGYTF.

The chain is built from TRBV21-1 and TRBJ2-7; the table's D call, TRBD2, has no DNA check behind it. TRBV21-1 is labeled a pseudogene. The CDR3 is 13 amino acids. DNA of the CDR3: TGTGCCAGCGGCGGGGGACACTCCTACGAGCAGTACGTC. Translating it yields CASGGGHSYEQYV.

The CDR3 region is CATAVGTGLTGELFF. The DNA for the CDR3 is TGTGCCACAGCCGTCGGGACAGGGTTAACCGGGGAGCTGTTTTTT. The chain combines TRBV18 with TRBJ2-2, with 9 nucleotides matching TRBD1. The CDR3 totals 15 residues. Trimming at V came to 10 bases and at J to 5 bases, leaving 11 bases not matched to a gene. The germline V gene has CDR1 KGHSH and CDR2 LQKENI.

This clone was found once. The rearrangement joins TRBV5-6 to TRBJ1-5, with TRBD1 matching over 7 bases. CDR1 SGHDT and CDR2 YYEEEE come from the germline V gene. This CDR3 spans 16 amino acids. Unmatched junction bases numbered 8, after V lost 5 bases and J lost 0 bases. The CDR3 loop is CASRRGGAYSNQPQHF. The CDR3 region has the DNA TGTGCCAGCAGGCGAGGGGGCGCGTATAGCAATCAGCCCCAGCATTTT. The full variable domain, with the rest looked up from reference TRBV5-6 and TRBJ1-5, is DAGVTQSPTHLIKTRGQQVTLRCSPKSGHDTVSWYQQALGQGPQFIFQYYEEEERQRGNFPDRFSGHQFPNYSSELNVNALLLGDSALYLCASRRGGAYSNQPQHFGDGTRLSIL.

The V gene is TRBV6-5, the J gene TRBJ2-5, with D unclear. The germline V gene has CDR1 MNHEY and CDR2 SVGAGI. This CDR3 has 13 residues. V was pared by 10 bases and J by 1 base, with 13 bases between. The CDR3 is CATALSRQETQYF. The CDR3 DNA sequence: TGTGCCACGGCTCTGTCCCGCCAAGAGACCCAGTACTTC.

The rearrangement joins TRBV6-4 to TRBJ2-3; a weak D match, TRBD2 (5 bases). Trimming removed 5 bases at V and 4 bases at J, with 7 bases between. The CDR3 runs to 12 residues. Germline CDR1 reads MRHNA; CDR2 reads SNTAGT. This CDR3 is CASSLGADTQYF. The CDR3 DNA reads as TGTGCCAGCAGTCTGGGAGCAGATACGCAGTATTTT.

This sequence joins TRBV15 and TRBJ2-5; TRBD2 matches at 11 bases. Losses at the gene ends were 1 base for V and 5 bases for J; bases not matched to a gene: 6. The CDR3 runs 16 residues. Looked up from germline, CDR1 is LNHNV and CDR2 is YYDKDF (reference sequence). As DNA, the CDR3 is TGTGCCACCAGCAGAGGGTCTAGCGGGAGGACTGAGACCCAGTACTTC. Translation gives CATSRGSSGRTETQYF.

The V call is TRBV5-4, the J call TRBJ2-3, with D maybe TRBD2 (6 bases). V shed 4 bases and J shed 5 bases, with 17 bases lying between them. Germline V CDR1 and CDR2: SGHNT, YYREEE (reference sequence). This CDR3 spans 15 amino acids. The CDR3 loop is CASSQKPTGGDTQYF. The CDR3 DNA follows: TGTGCCAGCAGCCAGAAACCGACCGGGGGAGATACGCAGTATTTT.